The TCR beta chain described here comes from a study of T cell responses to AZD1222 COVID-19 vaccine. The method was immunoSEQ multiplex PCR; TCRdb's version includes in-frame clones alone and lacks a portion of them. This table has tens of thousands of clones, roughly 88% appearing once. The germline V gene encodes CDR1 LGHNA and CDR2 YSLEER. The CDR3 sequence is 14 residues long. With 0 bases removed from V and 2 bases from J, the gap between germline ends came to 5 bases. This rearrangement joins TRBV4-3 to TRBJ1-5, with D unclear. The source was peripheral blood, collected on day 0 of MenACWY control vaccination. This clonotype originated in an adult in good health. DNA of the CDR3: TGCGCCAGCAGCCAAGACAGCGGCAATCAGCCCCAGCATTTT. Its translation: CASSQDSGNQPQHF.